Presented here are 12 T cell receptor beta chains from one specimen sequenced in a study of graft-versus-host responses after intestinal transplantation. The assay was immunoSEQ multiplex PCR, and TCRdb's table has in-frame clones only and misses some. In the table there are roughly 97,000 clones, more than 80% of which are singletons. The material was PBMCs, obtained around 450 days after intestinal transplant. The receptor source for this set is a human patient who received an intestinal transplant, so some T cells may come from the graft donor.

The chain couples TRBV9 to TRBJ2-2, with D perhaps TRBD1 (5 bases). The CDR3 has 16 residues. V was shortened by 0 bases and J by 2 bases, with 11 bases between the two germline ends. In germline, CDR1 is SGDLS, CDR2 YYNGEE. The CDR3 DNA follows: TGTGCCAGCAGCGTAGCTTCGACAGCAAACACCGGGGAGCTGTTTTTT. As protein: CASSVASTANTGELFF.

The chain combines TRBV27 with TRBJ1-2; possible D gene TRBD1, 5 bases. Germline V gene lookup returns CDR1 MNHEY and CDR2 SMNVEV (reference sequence). V lost 2 bases, J lost 8 bases, and 12 bases lay in between. The CDR3 totals 13 residues. CDR3 loop: CASSLNWAGGYTF. In nucleotides, the CDR3 is TGTGCCAGCAGTTTAAATTGGGCAGGGGGCTACACCTTC.

The chain combines TRBV9 with TRBJ2-3, with TRBD2 matching 11 bases. V trimming: 1 base; J trimming: 2 bases; junction bases outside the gene matches: 9. CDR1 is SGDLS, CDR2 YYNGEE, per germline. The length of the CDR3 is 18 residues. In DNA form, the CDR3 reads TGTGCCAGCAGCGTACCGGAACTAGCGGGGGACCCCACAGATACGCAGTATTTT. Translated: CASSVPELAGDPTDTQYF.

The V and J genes are TRBV5-8 and TRBJ1-3; 7 bases agree with TRBD1. Losses at the gene ends were 5 bases for V and 5 bases for J; bases not matched to a gene: 13. Germline lookup yields CDR1 SGHTS and CDR2 YDEGEE. This CDR3 comprises 16 residues. Written as DNA, the CDR3 is TGTGCCAGCAGGAGGTCAGGGGGAAGTCAACGAAACACCATATATTTT. This encodes CASRRSGGSQRNTIYF.

This clone occurred a few times. The V and J genes are TRBV5-1 and TRBJ2-2, with D perhaps TRBD1 (6 bases). V was pared by 4 bases and J by 4 bases, with 20 bases between. The CDR3 extends over 17 amino acids. The germline CDR1 and CDR2 sequences are SGHRS and YFSETQ. As DNA, the CDR3 is TGCGCCAGCAGCGTTGCGACACAGGGTTTGGGCACCGGGGAGCTGTTTTTT. Translation: CASSVATQGLGTGELFF. The full variable domain, rest sourced from reference TRBV5-1 and TRBJ2-2, is KAGVTQTPRYLIKTRGQQVTLSCSPISGHRSVSWYQQTPGQGLQFLFEYFSETQRNKGNFPGRFSGRQFSNSRSEMNVSTLELGDSALYLCASSVATQGLGTGELFFGEGSRLTVL.

The chain carries TRBV12-5 and TRBJ2-7; D perhaps matches TRBD2 (6 bases). The CDR3 consists of 13 residues. The V gene's germline CDR1 is LGHNT and CDR2 FRNRAP. The V end was cut by 4 bases, the J end by 4 bases, with 11 bases between. CDR3 in amino acids: CASGWGGGYEQYF. DNA for the CDR3: TGTGCTAGTGGTTGGGGTGGGGGGTACGAGCAGTACTTC.

Concerning this clone: This same CDR3 is encoded by further DNA sequences in the sample. The chain uses TRBV20-1 and TRBJ1-2, with a weak D call TRBD1 (5 bases). The CDR3 extends over 11 amino acids. Germline CDR1 is DFQATT and CDR2 is SNEGSKA (reference sequence). With 3 bases removed from V and 7 bases from J, the gap between germline ends came to 9 bases. CDR3 bases: TGCAGTGCTAGCGGGGGACGTGGCTACACCTTC. Encoded protein: CSASGGRGYTF.

The chain recombines TRBV7-9 with TRBJ2-1; D is possibly TRBD2 (6 bases). The V end lost 1 base, the J end lost 4 bases, and 14 bases lay between the germline ends. The CDR3 has 16 residues. The germline gives CDR1 SEHNR, CDR2 FQNEAQ (reference sequence). The CDR3: CASSLVGGSLYNEQFF. In DNA, the CDR3 is TGTGCCAGCAGCTTAGTTGGGGGGAGCCTATACAATGAGCAGTTCTTC. Based on the CDR3 plus reference TRBV7-9 and TRBJ2-1, the full variable domain is DTGVSQNPRHKITKRGQNVTFRCDPISEHNRLYWYRQTLGQGPEFLTYFQNEAQLEKSRLLSDRFSAERPKGSFSTLEIQRTEQGDSAMYLCASSLVGGSLYNEQFFGPGTRLTVL.

The rearrangement uses TRBV27 and TRBJ2-1, with 8 bases matching TRBD2. V lost 7 bases, J lost 5 bases, and 16 bases stayed unmatched. The CDR3 sequence is 17 residues long. Per the germline V gene, CDR1 is MNHEY and CDR2 is SMNVEV (reference sequence). In DNA form, the CDR3 reads TGTGCCAGCACCCCCATAAGGAATAGCGGGGAGAACAATGAGCAGTTCTTC. This codes for CASTPIRNSGENNEQFF.

V and J are TRBV6-1 and TRBJ1-1, with a tentative D call TRBD1 (5 bases). Trimming took off 6 bases at V and 10 bases at J, with 12 bases between the two ends. The CDR3 runs 11 residues. Germline V gives CDR1 MNHNS, CDR2 SASEGT. CDR3: CASRPQDAAFF. CDR3 nucleotide sequence: TGTGCCAGCAGGCCACAGGACGCAGCTTTCTTT.

This rearrangement joins TRBV7-3 to TRBJ2-7; weak D call: TRBD1 (6 bases). CDR1 is SGHTA and CDR2 is FQGTGA in the germline V gene. Between the trimmed V and J ends, which lost 2 bases and 4 bases, there was a span of 9 bases. The CDR3 runs to 13 residues. The CDR3 protein is CASSLPGTYEQYF. The CDR3 region has the DNA TGTGCCAGCAGCTTACCCGGGACATACGAGCAGTACTTC.

The chain carries TRBV2 and TRBJ1-1, with D perhaps matching TRBD1 (6 bases). V lost 1 base and J 4 bases, leaving 13 bases between the germline ends. The CDR3 runs to 15 residues. The germline gives CDR1 SNHLY, CDR2 FYNNEI. CDR3 nucleotides: TGTGCCAGCAGTGAAGGAGTGGGGGGGCCCACTGAAGCTTTCTTT. As protein: CASSEGVGGPTEAFF.